The 10 T cell receptor beta chains below come from one sample, sequenced in a study of beta chain features in type 1 diabetes (dated by TCRdb to about 2018). Library generation was performed with the immunoSEQ multiplex PCR assay. The entire amount of isolated RNA was reverse transcribed using the High Capacity cDNA Reverse Transcription Kit, so the sequenced TCRB transcripts were expressed ones. TCRdb obtained this table from immuneACCESS and retained in-frame rearrangements with V and J assigned. These tables miss some clones; where compared with another copy, unresolved V genes account for less than half of the shortfall, and the remainder is unexplained. This sample is represented by a few hundred thousand clones; about 14% of them were singletons. The ten largest account for approximately 0.019% of the sample. Sequenced sample: naive CD4+ T cells from blood. Sample cell subset or site, as interpreted from the label and publication: true naive CD4+ T cells. The receptor source for this set is a woman under 30 in good health.

This clone has just a few counts. V and J are TRBV18 and TRBJ2-3; 10 bases match TRBD2. Germline CDR1 KGHSH, CDR2 LQKENI. The CDR3 extends over 16 amino acids. J was trimmed by 8 bases and V by 2 bases; bases with no gene match: 10. The CDR3 loop is CASSPGTSDSGGTQYF. The DNA for the CDR3 is TGTGCCAGCTCACCAGGGACTAGCGACTCCGGGGGTACGCAGTATTTT.

This clone appeared a single time. The junction does not match germline at one end; this may be a read error. The V and J genes are TRBV7-7 and TRBJ2-5; 8 bases line up with TRBD1. The CDR3 has 14 residues. Germline CDR1 is SSHAT and CDR2 is FNYEAQ (reference sequence). This CDR3 reads CASSFGQGQETQYF. CDR3 nucleotides: TGTGCTAGCAGCTTTGGACAGGGACAAGAGACCCAGTACTTC.

This clone has just a few counts. The chain is built from TRBV7-2 and TRBJ2-7; possibly TRBD1 for D (6 bases). V was shortened by 7 bases and J by 5 bases, with 15 bases between the two germline ends. CDR1 is SGHTA and CDR2 is FQGNSA in the germline V gene. This CDR3 is 13 amino acids long. This CDR3 reads CASTQVRGNEQYF. In DNA, the CDR3 is TGTGCCAGCACTCAGGTCAGGGGAAACGAGCAGTACTTC.

This clone was seen a few times. The chain carries TRBV25-1 and TRBJ1-2, with D unclear. The CDR3 has 13 residues. Trimming pared 3 bases from V and 7 bases from J, leaving 12 bases between. Germline V lookup: CDR1 MGHDK, CDR2 SYGVNS. CDR3 sequence (DNA): TGTGCCAGCAGTGACGGGTATAGGTTTGGCTACACCTTC. This translates into CASSDGYRFGYTF.

The chain links TRBV11-2 to TRBJ2-1; D may be TRBD2 (6 bases). The V gene's germline CDR1 is SGHAT and CDR2 FQNNGV. The V gene lost 1 base and the J gene lost 5 bases, with 18 bases spanning the gap. The CDR3 length is 17 residues. CDR3 coding DNA: TGTGCCAGCAGCTTAGCCCTGACGGGGACTTCGGACAATGAGCAGTTCTTC. Translating it yields CASSLALTGTSDNEQFF.

This rearrangement joins TRBV7-2 to TRBJ2-4, with TRBD1 as a possible D gene (6 bases). Trimming took off 10 bases at V and 5 bases at J, with 18 bases between the two ends. Germline V gene lookup returns CDR1 SGHTA and CDR2 FQGNSA. The CDR3 extends over 14 amino acids. The CDR3 region has the DNA TGTGCCATCACAGGGAAGGTTAATCAAAACATTCAGTACTTC. It specifies CAITGKVNQNIQYF.

This clone was picked up one time. The rearrangement uses TRBV18 and TRBJ2-1, with 8 bases aligning to TRBD1. V dropped 1 base and J dropped 7; count of bases not matched to a gene: 12. This CDR3 is built from 17 residues. In germline, CDR1 is KGHSH, CDR2 LQKENI. The CDR3 DNA reads TGTGCCAGCTCACCACAATCGGGACAGGAAAGGAGGAATGAGCAGTTCTTC. Amino acids: CASSPQSGQERRNEQFF.

The sample holds a few counts of this clone. The chain is built from TRBV5-6 and TRBJ2-7; possible D gene TRBD2, 5 bases. The CDR3 loop spans 15 amino acids. V was shortened by 1 base and J by 4 bases, with 15 bases between the two germline ends. CDR1 SGHDT and CDR2 YYEEEE come from the germline V gene. For the CDR3, the DNA is TGTGCCAGCAGCTTGTTCTGGGGAGAGATATACGAGCAGTACTTC. It encodes CASSLFWGEIYEQYF.

Concerning this clone: Other DNA sequences of this sample code for an identical CDR3. V usage is TRBV5-1 and J usage is TRBJ1-5; 7 nucleotides match TRBD1. Losses at the gene ends were 0 bases for V and 1 base for J; bases not matched to a gene: 1. The CDR3 covers 15 residues. The germline V gene encodes CDR1 SGHRS and CDR2 YFSETQ. The DNA of the CDR3 is TGCGCCAGCAGCTTGGCAGGGGGGAGCAATCAGCCCCAGCATTTT. Its protein product is CASSLAGGSNQPQHF.

This clone appeared a few times. The chain couples TRBV7-9 to TRBJ2-3, with TRBD1 matching over 8 bases. Per the germline V gene, CDR1 is SEHNR and CDR2 is FQNEAQ (reference sequence). This CDR3 is built from 19 residues. The junction had 16 bases not matched to a gene; V was cut back by 5 bases and J by 0 bases. CDR3 residues: CASSVSPRRDRLSTDTQYF. The CDR3 DNA sequence: TGTGCCAGCAGCGTTTCCCCCCGGAGGGACAGGCTTAGCACAGATACGCAGTATTTT.